Listed here are 24 T cell receptor beta chains from one sample, sequenced in a study of blood T cell repertoires in COVID-19. TCRdb keeps only in-frame clones here, not all; method: immunoSEQ multiplex PCR. This table has 230,000 or so clones, around 83% appearing once. The sample comprised peripheral blood. The receptors stem from a man aged 35 to 55 who had recovered from COVID-19.

This chain links TRBV5-8 with TRBJ2-3; 9 positions agree with TRBD1. The junction had 11 bases not matched to a gene; V was cut back by 4 bases and J by 8 bases. The CDR3 consists of 15 residues. Germline V gene sequence: CDR1 SGHTS, CDR2 YDEGEE. In DNA, the CDR3 is TGTGCCAGCAGCCCGGGACAGGGAAAGGGAGGTACGCAGTATTTT. It codes for CASSPGQGKGGTQYF.

J is TRBJ1-2 and V is TRBV5-1; D is perhaps TRBD1 (5 bases). Germline V gene sequence: CDR1 SGHRS, CDR2 YFSETQ. This CDR3 contains 16 residues. V lost 4 bases to trimming and J lost 0 bases, with 16 bases between them. The CDR3 DNA sequence: TGCGCCAGCAGCGCTGGACACCCCTCAGCTAACTATGGCTACACCTTC. This translates into CASSAGHPSANYGYTF.

V and J are TRBV10-2 and TRBJ2-4; D might be TRBD2 (7 bases). Germline V gives CDR1 WSHSY, CDR2 SAAADI. Between the trimmed V and J ends, which lost 2 bases and 6 bases, there was a span of 14 bases. This CDR3 has 15 amino acids. The CDR3 loop reads CASSERGALRNIQYF. CDR3 bases: TGCGCCAGCAGTGAGCGGGGGGCGTTGAGAAACATTCAGTACTTC.

V is TRBV19 and J is TRBJ1-1; TRBD1 might be the D (5 bases). Trimming removed 6 bases at V and 3 bases at J, with 23 bases between. The CDR3 runs to 17 residues. The germline V gene encodes CDR1 LNHDA and CDR2 SQIVND (reference sequence). Here the CDR3 DNA reads TGTGCCAGTAGCCCCCTTGGGCAGGGACGGGGGGACACTGAAGCTTTCTTT. It is translated as CASSPLGQGRGDTEAFF.

This clone was recorded a few times. The genes are TRBV30 and TRBJ1-2; 9 nucleotides align to TRBD1. With 3 bases clipped from V and 2 bases from J, the junction kept 4 bases outside the gene matches. CDR3 length equals 14 residues. The germline V gene encodes CDR1 GTSNPN and CDR2 SVGIG (reference sequence). CDR3 in amino acids: CAWRGDRANYGYTF. The CDR3 bases are TGTGCCTGGAGGGGGGACAGGGCCAACTATGGCTACACCTTC.

This clone was detected only once. V is TRBV24-1 and J is TRBJ2-5; the match to TRBD2 covers 8 bases. V gave up 1 base and J gave up 4 bases; unmatched junction bases: 10. The CDR3 totals 17 residues. Per germline, CDR1 KGHDR and CDR2 SFDVKD. The CDR3 nucleotides read TGTGCCACCAGTGATTTTGAGCGGGAGATACGAATAGAGACCCAGTACTTC. This gives the protein CATSDFEREIRIETQYF.

CDR3: CASSSIGQGTNEKLFF. In nucleotides, the CDR3 is TGTGCCAGCAGCTCGATAGGACAGGGTACTAATGAAAAACTGTTTTTT. The chain links TRBV5-6 to TRBJ1-4, with 8 bases lining up with TRBD1. Germline-derived CDR1 and CDR2 are SGHDT and YYEEEE. This CDR3 is 16 amino acids long. The junction had 6 bases not matched to a gene; V was cut back by 3 bases and J by 2 bases.

The rearrangement uses TRBV11-2 and TRBJ2-1; 9 bases align to TRBD1. Unmatched junction bases numbered 7, after V lost 5 bases and J lost 8 bases. Germline CDR1 is SGHAT and CDR2 is FQNNGV. There are 14 residues in the CDR3. The DNA of the CDR3 is TGTGCCAGCAGCCCGGGACAGGGTCTGCATGAGCAGTTCTTC. This sequence encodes CASSPGQGLHEQFF.

CDR3 protein: CASIPRDRVDGYTF. The CDR3, as DNA: TGTGCCAGTATTCCCCGGGACAGGGTAGATGGCTACACCTTC. The rearrangement links TRBV19 to TRBJ1-2; TRBD1 aligns across 9 bases. V lost 7 bases, J lost 6 bases, and 9 bases stayed unmatched. The CDR3 runs to 14 residues. Per the germline V gene, CDR1 is LNHDA and CDR2 is SQIVND (reference sequence).

The J gene is TRBJ2-7, the V gene TRBV29-1, with a possible D match to TRBD2 (6 bases). This CDR3 is 12 amino acids long. CDR1 and CDR2 from the germline V gene are SQVTM and ANQGSEA. In DNA form, the CDR3 reads TGCAGTGGATCGGGAGCAACCGGCGAGCAGTACTTC. The encoded protein is CSGSGATGEQYF.

The table lists this clone with a count of one. V and J are TRBV6-1 and TRBJ1-2, with 9 nucleotides matching TRBD1. Unmatched junction bases numbered 11, after V lost 4 bases and J lost 2 bases. CDR3 length: 17 residues. Germline lookup yields CDR1 MNHNS and CDR2 SASEGT. CDR3 sequence: CASSVYSTGQGNYGYTF. The CDR3 nucleotides read TGTGCCAGCAGTGTATACTCAACCGGACAGGGGAACTATGGCTACACCTTC.

This clone was seen just once. The chain recombines TRBV6-6 with TRBJ2-7; the D gene is possibly TRBD1 (6 bases). Trimming took 6 bases from V and 3 from J, leaving 9 bases between them. The CDR3 is made up of 12 amino acids. Germline V CDR1 and CDR2: MNHNY, SVGAGI (reference sequence). In nucleotides, the CDR3 is TGTGCCAGCAGCGAAGGGGGCTACGAGCAGTACTTC. It is translated as CASSEGGYEQYF.

The count of this clone is one. The chain uses TRBV28 and TRBJ1-2; D not resolved. The V end was cut by 2 bases, the J end by 3 bases, with 13 bases between. Germline V gene data show CDR1 as MDHEN and CDR2 as SYDVKM. This CDR3 is 15 amino acids long. The CDR3 region is CASSLGTPAYYGYTF. CDR3 DNA sequence: TGTGCCAGCAGTTTAGGTACACCCGCATACTATGGCTACACCTTC.

This clone was detected only a few times. This chain uses TRBV2 with TRBJ1-1, with TRBD1 as a possible D gene (5 bases). V dropped 8 bases and J dropped 5 bases, with 18 bases sitting between them. Germline lookup yields CDR1 SNHLY and CDR2 FYNNEI. The CDR3 contains 14 residues. CDR3 bases: TGTGCCAGCTCCTTTGGGGGGTGGGGGACTGAAGCTTTCTTT. It specifies CASSFGGWGTEAFF.

The chain uses TRBV27 and TRBJ1-5, with a tentative D call TRBD1 (6 bases). V was clipped by 5 bases and J by 1 base, with 12 bases between them. The V gene's germline CDR1 is MNHEY and CDR2 SMNVEV (reference sequence). The CDR3 has 15 amino acids. CDR3 coding DNA: TGTGCCAGCAGTGCCCGCAGGGGAAGCAATCAGCCCCAGCATTTT. It translates to CASSARRGSNQPQHF.

In its sample, this clone was seen a few times. The gene calls are TRBV6-5 and TRBJ2-1, with 15 bases fitting TRBD2. The length of the CDR3 is 15 residues. CDR1 is MNHEY and CDR2 is SVGAGI in the germline V gene. V shed 0 bases and J 9 bases; nucleotides not matched to a gene: 0. CDR3 region: CASSYSGLAGGEQFF. The CDR3 nucleotides are TGTGCCAGCAGTTACTCGGGACTAGCGGGGGGTGAGCAGTTCTTC.

The rearrangement joins TRBV30 to TRBJ2-1; 11 nucleotides match TRBD2. The junction had 12 bases not matched to a gene; V was cut back by 2 bases and J by 9 bases. The CDR3 loop spans 16 amino acids. The germline gives CDR1 GTSNPN, CDR2 SVGIG (reference sequence). The CDR3 is CAWSYSGGADDGEQFF. The CDR3 DNA reads as TGTGCCTGGAGTTATAGCGGGGGGGCAGATGACGGTGAGCAGTTCTTC.

V is TRBV6-4 and J is TRBJ2-3; D gene uncertain. V lost 6 bases and J lost 6, with 13 bases in between. This CDR3 spans 13 amino acids. Germline V lookup: CDR1 MRHNA, CDR2 SNTAGT. In DNA form, the CDR3 reads TGTGCCAGCAGCCAGGTGGCGTGGGATACGCAGTATTTT. Amino acid sequence: CASSQVAWDTQYF.

This chain connects TRBV7-9 to TRBJ1-2; D unclear. Trimming pared 0 bases from V and 6 bases from J, leaving 11 bases between. Germline CDR1 is SEHNR and CDR2 is FQNEAQ (reference sequence). CDR3 length: 14 residues. As DNA, the CDR3 is TGTGCCAGCAGCTTAGCTGCCGGGTTTGATGGCTACACCTTC. Protein product: CASSLAAGFDGYTF.

The rearrangement links TRBV28 to TRBJ1-6, with D hard to call. The germline V gene has CDR1 MDHEN and CDR2 SYDVKM. The CDR3 spans 12 residues. V was shortened by 8 bases and J by 8 bases, with 10 bases between the two germline ends. The DNA of the CDR3 is TGTGCCAGCGGTCGACTGGATTCACCCCTCCACTTT. Residues: CASGRLDSPLHF.

The rearrangement uses TRBV5-4 and TRBJ1-2; TRBD1 matches 8 bases. The V gene end was trimmed by 1 base and the J gene end by 4 bases; junction bases not matched to a gene: 9. Germline V gene sequence: CDR1 SGHNT, CDR2 YYREEE (reference sequence). The CDR3 is 16 amino acids. In DNA form, the CDR3 reads TGTGCCAGCAGCTTGTCAGGGGGCGCGTTGCGCTATGGCTACACCTTC. Translated, it gives CASSLSGGALRYGYTF.

This chain uses TRBV6-2 or TRBV6-3 with TRBJ1-2; D call uncertain. This CDR3 has 15 residues. V was cut by 4 bases and J by 7 bases, with 19 bases left in between. Per germline, CDR1 MNHEY and CDR2 SVGEGT. Written as DNA, the CDR3 is TGTGCCAGCAGTTCAACCCGTTGGGCAGCAATTGGCTACACCTTC. Protein: CASSSTRWAAIGYTF.

V gene TRBV6-1 combines with J gene TRBJ2-5; perhaps TRBD1 as D (5 bases). With 2 bases removed from V and 5 bases from J, the gap between germline ends came to 12 bases. The CDR3 consists of 14 residues. Per the germline V gene, CDR1 is MNHNS and CDR2 is SASEGT. The CDR3 protein is CASSEFAGLETQYF. The CDR3 DNA sequence: TGTGCCAGCAGTGAATTCGCAGGGTTGGAGACCCAGTACTTC.

The chain has TRBV9 and TRBJ1-1; maybe TRBD1 (6 bases). Germline V lookup: CDR1 SGDLS, CDR2 YYNGEE. Trimming left V 0 bases short and J 1 base short, with 10 bases between. There are 15 residues in the CDR3. Here the CDR3 reads CASSVEGQPNTEAFF. The CDR3 DNA reads TGTGCCAGCAGCGTAGAGGGACAACCGAACACTGAAGCTTTCTTT. Looking up the rest from reference TRBV9 and TRBJ1-1 gives the full variable domain: DSGVTQTPKHLITATGQRVTLRCSPRSGDLSVYWYQQSLDQGLQFLIQYYNGEERAKGNILERFSAQQFPDLHSELNLSSLELGDSALYFCASSVEGQPNTEAFFGQGTRLTVV.